A single T cell receptor beta chain is shown here with its context. At least ten counts were recorded for this clonotype. Its antigen specificity is not known. There are no base qualities to consult, and no much larger clone falls within one base. The data belong to a study of T cell repertoires in cytomegalovirus infection (dated 2019 in TCRdb). Study-level background: Alongside well-studied HLA-B-restricted epitopes, the peptide stimulations were aimed at recently identified HLA-C-restricted CMV epitopes, whose presentation resists viral immunomodulation. Donor HLA type was relevant to the analysis, as public TCR beta signatures indicated carriage of CMV infection together with the matching HLA type.

Via the germline V gene, CDR1 is SGHTA and CDR2 FQGNSA. V sheds 5 bases and J sheds 0 bases, leaving 11 bases between their ends. Its CDR3 holds 15 amino acids, cysteine through phenylalanine. Only the CDR3 portion is preserved as DNA: 45 bases, with reading frame beginning at the first base. In light of the paper, this sample's treatment or condition label describes: in vitro stimulation with specific CMV peptide epitopes to enrich CMV-specific T cells. Sequenced on an Illumina HiSeq 1500. TCRdb reprocessing: public reads trimmed at Q25 with fastp, clones called with MiXCR, in-frame beta chains kept. Duplicate CDR3 protein sequences are folded into a single record with the most common DNA and genes. Across this sample there are some 920,000 distinct CDR3 sequences, with about a third seen only once. Roughly 12% of the sample goes to the ten largest clones. Study-level results and caveats: The ex vivo response was dominated by HLA-C-restricted CMV-specific TCR beta clonotypes, which also provided the single most frequent clonotype in two of eight donors. Carriers of CMV infection plus the relevant HLA type were discriminated by the cumulative frequency of public TCR beta family members in the study cohort and in an independent roughly 380-donor cohort.

This specimen consisted of cultured CD8+ T cells from PBMCs, obtained from culture after CMV antigen stimulation. This TCR was recovered from a human donor in good health (CMV status not recorded). Some clones in this sample may be carry-over from other donors' samples. Recombination linked TRBV7-2 to TRBJ1-5, with no reliable assignment of the D segment. Here is the DNA: TGTGCCAGCAGCCGACACACCTATAGCAATCAGCCCCAGCATTTT. Its amino acids are CASSRHTYSNQPQHF.